This entry is about one T cell receptor beta chain. What it binds is unknown. The data originate from a study of cytomegalovirus exposure and HLA in healthy donors. Study-level results: Per published accounts, TCR beta sequences correctly predicted the HLA-A and HLA-B alleles of most subjects. Cytomegalovirus-associated TCR beta chains were listed, numbering 150 to 200. CMV antigen specificity of three CMV-associated chains was confirmed in vitro.

The CDR3 contains 14 residues. CDR1 is KGHSH, CDR2 LQKENI, per germline. V shed 6 bases and J 4 bases; nucleotides not matched to a gene: 6. Both 60 Vbeta primers and 13 Jbeta primers went into the PCR. Only in-frame clones appear in the TCRdb table, and some are missing; sequencing was by immunoSEQ multiplex PCR. Its table records 150,000 to 200,000 clones. This TCR derives from a man in his thirties or forties in good health and CMV-seronegative. V gene TRBV18 combines with J gene TRBJ2-7; 10 positions agree with TRBD1. The sample consisted of PBMCs. Written as DNA, the CDR3 is TGTGCCAGCTCCCTGGGACAGGGGTGGTACGAGCAGTACTTC. This gives the protein CASSLGQGWYEQYF.